Presented here are 31 T cell receptor beta chains from one specimen sequenced in a study of T cell responses to AZD1222 COVID-19 vaccine. Generated by immunoSEQ multiplex PCR, the TCRdb table keeps only in-frame clones and is missing some. The top ten hold approximately 6.5% of the sample, which has 95,000 to 120,000 clones, approximately 90% seen once. The sample was peripheral blood, taken 28 days after the second AZD1222 dose. The source is an adult who received the AZD1222 COVID-19 vaccine.

The chain combines TRBV12-3 or TRBV12-4 with TRBJ1-2, with D tentatively TRBD1 (6 bases). V gave up 6 bases and J gave up 5 bases, with 13 bases separating them. The CDR3 totals 13 residues. The CDR3 region has the DNA TGTGCCAGCAGACCCGGGACAAGATATGGCTACACCTTC. Its protein product is CASRPGTRYGYTF.

CDR3 DNA sequence: TGTGCCAGCAGGCCCGGACAGTCCCCCTATGGCTACACCTTC. This codes for CASRPGQSPYGYTF. The chain carries TRBV6-5 and TRBJ1-2; perhaps TRBD1 as D (6 bases). The CDR3 runs 14 residues. CDR1 MNHEY and CDR2 SVGAGI come from the germline V gene. V lost 6 bases and J lost 4, with 15 bases in between.

The genes are TRBV7-9 and TRBJ1-1, with D possibly matching TRBD1 (6 bases). Germline V CDR1 and CDR2: SEHNR, FQNEAQ (reference sequence). Trimming pared 5 bases from V and 1 base from J, leaving 11 bases between. This CDR3 has 14 residues. The CDR3 protein is CASSTGTPNTEAFF. In DNA, the CDR3 is TGTGCCAGCAGCACCGGGACACCGAACACTGAAGCTTTCTTT.

This clone occurred once. The chain combines TRBV10-3 with TRBJ1-2; D is perhaps TRBD1 (6 bases). This CDR3 region has 13 residues. The V gene's germline CDR1 is ENHRY and CDR2 SYGVKD. Deletions cut 8 bases from V and 4 bases from J, with 14 bases between. Here the CDR3 DNA reads TGTGCCATCGTCCCAGGGGAAGGCTATGGCTACACCTTC. Residues: CAIVPGEGYGYTF.

This chain connects TRBV12-3 or TRBV12-4 to TRBJ2-7; 7 bases line up with TRBD1. V lost 6 bases to trimming and J lost 8 bases; unmatched junction nucleotides: 10. The CDR3 contains 13 residues. CDR3 amino acids: CASSITLQGKQYF. The CDR3, as DNA: TGTGCCAGCAGCATTACCTTACAGGGGAAGCAGTACTTC.

This chain connects TRBV7-9 to TRBJ1-6; D call uncertain. V lost 5 bases, J lost 11 bases, and 13 bases lay in between. In germline, CDR1 is SEHNR, CDR2 FQNEAQ (reference sequence). CDR3 length: 13 amino acids. Here the CDR3 reads CASSPAEPAPLHF. As DNA, the CDR3 is TGTGCCAGCAGCCCAGCCGAACCGGCACCCCTCCACTTT.

This clone came up a few times. The genes are TRBV5-1 and TRBJ1-3; TRBD1 agrees at 9 bases. The ends lost 3 bases at V and 4 bases at J; junction bases unmatched: 5. The CDR3 length is 15 residues. Per germline, CDR1 SGHRS and CDR2 YFSETQ. Here the CDR3 reads CASSSDRGLGNTIYF. CDR3 DNA sequence: TGCGCCAGCAGCTCGGACAGGGGTTTAGGAAACACCATATATTTT.

The chain employs TRBV7-9 and TRBJ2-7; 7 bases are a match to TRBD2. Germline loops: CDR1 SEHNR, CDR2 FQNEAQ (reference sequence). The ends lost 5 bases at V and 6 bases at J; junction bases unmatched: 16. The CDR3 sequence is 16 residues long. The CDR3, as DNA: TGTGCCAGCAGCCCATTCAATCAGCGGGGTGAAAGCGAGCAGTACTTC. Translating gives CASSPFNQRGESEQYF.

The chain couples TRBV18 to TRBJ1-1, with 10 nucleotides matching TRBD1. CDR1 and CDR2 (germline): KGHSH, LQKENI. This CDR3 has 17 amino acids. The V and J ends lost 4 bases and 4 bases, in that order; junction bases with no gene match: 12. CDR3 in amino acids: CASSRALGQGMGTEAFF. The DNA of the CDR3 is TGTGCCAGCTCACGTGCCTTGGGACAGGGGATGGGCACTGAAGCTTTCTTT.

In this sample, this clone turned up once. The J gene is TRBJ2-5, the V gene TRBV2; D uncertain. Germline lookup yields CDR1 SNHLY and CDR2 FYNNEI. Trimming took 4 bases from V and 5 from J, leaving 5 bases between them. CDR3 size: 11 residues. The CDR3 DNA reads as TGTGCCAGCAGTGTCGGGGAGACCCAGTACTTC. Protein: CASSVGETQYF.

The chain employs TRBV7-2 and TRBJ1-2, with D possibly TRBD1 on 5 matching bases. Per germline, CDR1 SGHTA and CDR2 FQGNSA. The V end was cut by 7 bases, the J end by 8 bases, with 20 bases between. This CDR3 is 14 amino acids long. The CDR3 nucleotides read TGTGCCAGCACTTCCCGGGGGGGTGACTGGGGCTACACCTTC. It encodes CASTSRGGDWGYTF.

The gene calls are TRBV12-5 and TRBJ1-1, with TRBD1 as a possible D gene (6 bases). The CDR3 runs 15 residues. V lost 4 bases and J lost 4, with 16 bases in between. The germline CDR1 and CDR2 sequences are LGHNT and FRNRAP. The CDR3: CASGWGAGKSTEAFF. The CDR3 coding sequence is TGTGCTAGTGGTTGGGGGGCCGGGAAGAGCACTGAAGCTTTCTTT.

The V gene is TRBV6-8, the J gene TRBJ2-7; D possibly uses TRBD1 or TRBD2 (5 bases each). Germline V lookup: CDR1 MNHGY, CDR2 SAAAGT. The ends were cut back, 4 bases at V and 5 bases at J, with 27 bases in the middle. The CDR3 runs to 18 residues. CDR3 amino acids: CASSLSPGTFNPWNEQYF. Here the CDR3 DNA reads TGTGCCAGCAGTTTATCCCCCGGGACGTTTAACCCCTGGAACGAGCAGTACTTC.

This clone appeared a single time. DNA of the CDR3: TGTGCCAGCTCTACCAGCCACGAGCAGTACTTC. Amino acids: CASSTSHEQYF. The chain joins TRBV18 to TRBJ2-7, with D uncertain. CDR3 length equals 11 residues. V was clipped by 6 bases and J by 5 bases, with 8 bases between them. CDR1 is KGHSH and CDR2 is LQKENI in the germline V gene.

In DNA form, the CDR3 reads TGTGCCATCACGAACGCCGGGACAGGCTCCACTGAAGCTTTCTTT. This encodes CAITNAGTGSTEAFF. The chain employs TRBV10-3 and TRBJ1-1, with 8 bases matching TRBD1. This CDR3 has 15 residues. The V and J ends lost 7 bases and 4 bases, in that order; junction bases with no gene match: 11. Germline values: CDR1 ENHRY, CDR2 SYGVKD.

The chain couples TRBV28 to TRBJ2-1; tentative D call: TRBD1 (6 bases). CDR1 and CDR2 from the germline V gene are MDHEN and SYDVKM. The V and J ends lost 2 bases and 9 bases respectively, with 14 bases between them. The CDR3 contains 14 residues. CDR3 protein: CASSLLQGRGEQFF. CDR3 DNA sequence: TGTGCCAGCAGTTTACTACAGGGTAGGGGTGAGCAGTTCTTC. The full variable domain, rest sourced from reference TRBV28 and TRBJ2-1, is DVKVTQSSRYLVKRTGEKVFLECVQDMDHENMFWYRQDPGLGLRLIYFSYDVKMKEKGDIPEGYSVSREKKERFSLILESASTNQTSMYLCASSLLQGRGEQFFGPGTRLTVL.

V usage is TRBV7-6 and J usage is TRBJ2-2; 7 positions agree with TRBD2. The V and J ends lost 1 base and 2 bases, in that order; junction bases with no gene match: 4. Germline CDR1 is SGHVS and CDR2 is FNYEAQ. This CDR3 has 16 residues. In DNA form, the CDR3 reads TGTGCCAGCAGCTTAGGGCGAGCGGGAAACACCGGGGAGCTGTTTTTT. Amino acids: CASSLGRAGNTGELFF.

The chain has TRBV12-3 or TRBV12-4 and TRBJ1-2; no firm D call. The CDR3 is made up of 12 amino acids. The V gene lost 3 bases and the J gene lost 8 bases, with 10 bases spanning the gap. The CDR3 DNA reads as TGTGCCAGCAGTTTTGGACTTGGGGGCTACACCTTC. Translating it yields CASSFGLGGYTF.

As regards this clone: The sample holds other DNA sequences that translate to the same CDR3. The V gene is TRBV12-3 or TRBV12-4, the J gene TRBJ2-2; D is unresolved. The CDR3 spans 12 residues. V was pared by 3 bases and J by 6 bases, with 5 bases between. As DNA, the CDR3 is TGTGCCAGCAGTTTTGGGCCCGGGGAGCTGTTTTTT. It specifies CASSFGPGELFF.

The chain links TRBV5-6 to TRBJ1-5, with D tentatively TRBD1 (6 bases). Germline V lookup: CDR1 SGHDT, CDR2 YYEEEE. Trimming shortened V by 3 bases and J by 6 bases, and 16 bases separated the two germline ends. The CDR3 runs 15 residues. The CDR3 region has the DNA TGTGCCAGCAGCTCTAAATACAGGGCAGCTCAGCCCCAGCATTTT. This codes for CASSSKYRAAQPQHF.

The chain recombines TRBV5-6 with TRBJ1-2; D may be TRBD1 (6 bases). Germline-derived CDR1 and CDR2 are SGHDT and YYEEEE. Trimming removed 3 bases at V and 6 bases at J, with 15 bases between. The CDR3 is 14 amino acids. CDR3 coding DNA: TGTGCCAGCAGCTCCTGGGGGGGCCTTCATGGCTACACCTTC. Translated, it gives CASSSWGGLHGYTF.

The chain joins TRBV27 to TRBJ2-7; 8 bases line up with TRBD1. CDR1 is MNHEY and CDR2 is SMNVEV in the germline V gene (reference sequence). This CDR3 has 17 residues. Trimming removed 1 base from V and 7 bases from J; junction bases left unmatched: 15. CDR3 sequence: CASSLYLGQGPRWEQYF. CDR3 in DNA: TGTGCCAGCAGTTTATATTTAGGACAGGGACCACGTTGGGAGCAGTACTTC.

The V and J genes are TRBV28 and TRBJ1-3, with D possibly matching TRBD1 (6 bases). Germline CDR1 and CDR2: MDHEN and SYDVKM. This CDR3 spans 17 amino acids. V lost 7 bases to trimming and J lost 0 bases, with 19 bases between them. CDR3 residues: CASTWGRTAFSGNTIYF. CDR3 nucleotides: TGTGCCAGCACCTGGGGGAGGACAGCCTTCTCTGGAAACACCATATATTTT.

The chain joins TRBV7-2 to TRBJ1-3; D call uncertain. V was trimmed by 2 bases and J by 0 bases, leaving 11 bases between them. This CDR3 contains 16 residues. Germline CDR1 SGHTA, CDR2 FQGNSA. CDR3 loop: CASSLQGPLSGNTIYF. In DNA form, the CDR3 reads TGTGCCAGCAGCTTACAAGGTCCCCTCTCTGGAAACACCATATATTTT. The variable domain in full, with the rest retrieved from reference TRBV7-2 and TRBJ1-3, is GAGVSQSPSNKVTEKGKDVELRCDPISGHTALYWYRQSLGQGLEFLIYFQGNSAPDKSGLPSDRFSAERTGGSVSTLTIQRTQQEDSAVYLCASSLQGPLSGNTIYFGEGSWLTVV.

This chain connects TRBV5-6 to TRBJ2-7, with D uncertain. Germline V CDR1 and CDR2: SGHDT, YYEEEE. The CDR3 has 13 residues. The V and J ends lost 1 base and 0 bases respectively, with 5 bases between them. CDR3 amino acids: CASSLPYSYEQYF. Written as DNA, the CDR3 is TGTGCCAGCAGCTTGCCCTACTCCTACGAGCAGTACTTC.

The chain combines TRBV7-2 with TRBJ2-1; the match to TRBD1 covers 8 bases. There are 15 residues in the CDR3. The germline CDR1 and CDR2 sequences are SGHTA and FQGNSA. The junction had 10 bases not matched to a gene; V was cut back by 5 bases and J by 7 bases. Here the CDR3 DNA reads TGTGCCAGCAGCCTTAGACAGGGGAGATTGAATGAGCAGTTCTTC. Residues: CASSLRQGRLNEQFF.

The V gene is TRBV7-2, the J gene TRBJ2-5, with 8 bases aligning to TRBD1. The CDR3 sequence is 15 residues long. Losses at the gene ends were 1 base for V and 4 bases for J; bases not matched to a gene: 5. The germline V gene encodes CDR1 SGHTA and CDR2 FQGNSA. CDR3 loop: CASSLDVRGRETQYF. The CDR3 region has the DNA TGTGCCAGCAGCTTAGACGTCAGGGGGCGAGAGACCCAGTACTTC.

The chain combines TRBV21-1 with TRBJ1-2. TRBV21-1 is labeled a pseudogene. The CDR3 runs 15 residues. The CDR3 is CASSKLPRAGWGYTF. In DNA form, the CDR3 reads TGTGCCAGCAGCAAACTTCCCAGGGCGGGTTGGGGCTACACCTTC.

This chain uses TRBV28 with TRBJ2-2, with 7 bases matching TRBD1. CDR1 MDHEN and CDR2 SYDVKM come from the germline V gene. This CDR3 is built from 17 residues. Trimming at V came to 6 bases and at J to 2 bases, leaving 12 bases not matched to a gene. The CDR3 region is CASRISQGQTNTGELFF. The CDR3 bases are TGTGCCAGCAGAATCAGTCAGGGACAGACAAACACCGGGGAGCTGTTTTTT.

The J gene is TRBJ2-3, the V gene TRBV24-1; perhaps D is TRBD1 or TRBD2 (6 bases each). V lost 4 bases to trimming and J lost 2 bases, with 12 bases between them. Germline CDR1 is KGHDR and CDR2 is SFDVKD. The CDR3 sequence is 15 residues long. The DNA for the CDR3 is TGTGCCACCAGTGAACGGGGGACACTCACAGATACGCAGTATTTT. Its protein product is CATSERGTLTDTQYF.

V usage is TRBV25-1 and J usage is TRBJ2-1, with TRBD1 as a possible D gene (5 bases). Looked up from germline, CDR1 is MGHDK and CDR2 is SYGVNS. The CDR3 extends over 12 amino acids. V was pared by 8 bases and J by 8 bases, with 13 bases between. CDR3 amino acids: CASGADSYEQFF. The CDR3 DNA follows: TGTGCCAGCGGGGCCGACAGTTATGAGCAGTTCTTC.